Listed here are 6 T cell receptor beta chains from one sample, sequenced in a study of T cell responses to AZD1222 COVID-19 vaccine. Clones were read by immunoSEQ multiplex PCR, and TCRdb kept only the in-frame ones, dropping some. The sample yields around 110,000 clones, 80% to 90% seen once. The sample in question was peripheral blood, obtained on day 0 of AZD1222 vaccination. Receptors originate from an adult in good health.

The chain links TRBV18 to TRBJ1-3; D uncertain. Germline V gene sequence: CDR1 KGHSH, CDR2 LQKENI. Trimming removed 6 bases from V and 0 bases from J, with 12 bases in between. The CDR3 totals 15 residues. CDR3: CASSPTSGSGNTIYF. In DNA, the CDR3 is TGTGCCAGCTCGCCCACCTCCGGCTCTGGAAACACCATATATTTT.

The chain has TRBV7-6 and TRBJ1-1; 7 bases are a match to TRBD1. This CDR3 is 16 amino acids long. The germline gives CDR1 SGHVS, CDR2 FNYEAQ. Trimming took 0 bases from V and 0 from J; bases not matched to a gene: 4. CDR3 sequence reads: CASSLAQGGMNTEAFF. CDR3 sequence (DNA): TGTGCCAGCAGCTTAGCGCAGGGGGGTATGAACACTGAAGCTTTCTTT. The variable domain in full, with the rest retrieved from reference TRBV7-6 and TRBJ1-1, is GAGVSQSPRYKVTKRGQDVALRCDPISGHVSLYWYRQALGQGPEFLTYFNYEAQQDKSGLPNDRFSAERPEGSISTLTIQRTEQRDSAMYRCASSLAQGGMNTEAFFGQGTRLTVV.

The chain recombines TRBV5-6 with TRBJ2-4, with D unclear. CDR1 and CDR2 (germline): SGHDT, YYEEEE. This CDR3 is built from 17 residues. V dropped 1 base and J dropped 0 bases, with 14 bases sitting between them. Written as DNA, the CDR3 is TGTGCCAGCAGCTTGCGGCAGCCTCTTCTAGCCAAAAACATTCAGTACTTC. Residues: CASSLRQPLLAKNIQYF.

The chain has TRBV27 and TRBJ2-7; 7 nucleotides match TRBD1. V lost 6 bases, J lost 2 bases, and 10 bases stayed unmatched. This CDR3 is 15 amino acids long. Germline V gene sequence: CDR1 MNHEY, CDR2 SMNVEV (reference sequence). CDR3 sequence: CASRHKTGPTYEQYF. For the CDR3, the DNA is TGTGCCAGCAGACACAAGACAGGGCCTACCTACGAGCAGTACTTC.

This chain joins TRBV9 and TRBJ1-5; D ambiguous. The CDR3 runs 15 residues. Looked up from germline, CDR1 is SGDLS and CDR2 is YYNGEE. V was pared by 0 bases and J by 4 bases, with 11 bases between. This chain's CDR3 is CASSVGGQANQPQHF. The CDR3 coding sequence is TGTGCCAGCAGCGTAGGCGGGCAGGCAAATCAGCCCCAGCATTTT.

The V call is TRBV3-1 (or the pseudogene TRBV3-2), the J call TRBJ1-3; D is possibly TRBD1 (5 bases). The CDR3 loop spans 15 amino acids. The germline V gene encodes CDR1 LGHDT and CDR2 YNNKEL (reference sequence). V shed 4 bases and J shed 0 bases, with 10 bases lying between them. As DNA, the CDR3 is TGTGCCAGCAGCCGAGGGACGGGCTCTGGAAACACCATATATTTT. This gives the protein CASSRGTGSGNTIYF.